Ten or more counts support the clone carrying this T cell receptor beta chain. TCRdb re-derived calls from the RACE reads in MiXCR, one entry per CDR3 protein. The table lists over 65,000 distinct CDR3 sequences, roughly 12% of them singletons, with 1.5% to 2% in the top ten. Specified time point: patch test 2, 6 weeks after DPC sensitization. Treatment noted: therapeutic diphenylcyclopropenone sensitization with weekly scalp DPC. Donors, patients with alopecia ranging from 18 to 70 years old and judged suitable for DPC, provided samples. The CDR3 sequence is 15 residues long. Looked up from germline, CDR1 is SGHTA and CDR2 is FQGTGA. Between the trimmed V and J ends, which lost 2 bases and 12 bases, there was a span of 20 bases. This sample is part of a study of human T cells and chemical hapten exposure.

The specimen was whole blood, collected in connection with sensitization to the hapten diphenylcyclopropenone (DPC). The V gene is TRBV7-3, the J gene TRBJ2-1, with a tentative D call TRBD2 (6 bases). This clonotype was obtained from a young man with alopecia areata. Some clones in this sample may be carry-over from other donors' samples. The CDR3 DNA is TGTGCCAGCAGCTTAGGCCTAGCGACCCAATCTGGGCAGTTCTTC. This sequence encodes CASSLGLATQSGQFF.